This is a list of T cell receptor beta chains from one sample in a study of shared clonotypes between healthy human individuals. Sequencing was performed with immunoSEQ multiplex PCR; in TCRdb, only in-frame clones are kept and a portion is missing. The data contain 2,500,000 or so clones, approximately 90% of them singletons. Sample: naive CD4+ T cells sorted from blood. These receptors were collected from a man aged 18 to 30 in good health. Both conserved end residues are part of each CDR3. D genes are given only for firm matches.

V	D	CDR3
TRBV9	TRBD1	CASSPPLTGHGYTF
TRBV6-1	TRBD1	CASSERTGTAYEQYF
TRBV10-1	NA	CASSETTSYNSPLHF
TRBV6-5	NA	CASSYALGSYEQYF
TRBV15	NA	CATSRGHPSTDTQYF
TRBV5-1	TRBD2	CASSLEAGGPYEQYF
TRBV19	NA	CASSALEAYEQYF
TRBV2	NA	CASSQSYEQYF
TRBV14	TRBD2	CASSQMTSGNTQYF
TRBV7-9	NA	CASSLGTEQYF
TRBV5-6	TRBD1	CATSGQLFLNYGYTF
TRBV10-3	TRBD1	CASGTGGNSPLHF
TRBV6-4	NA	CASRSDTWGSYNEQFF
TRBV10-1	NA	CASSETGTSGQYF
TRBV7-2	NA	CASSLIIGGSYSYNEQFF
TRBV6-5	TRBD1	CASSPGQGTNEKLFF
TRBV10-3	NA	CAISDGLAQPQHF
TRBV5-6	NA	CASSQLGLGRQNTEQYF
TRBV5-8	NA	CASSPRGGGYNEQFF
TRBV4-2	TRBD2	CASSRASGGTETQYF
TRBV4-1	TRBD2	CASSPFGTSGYNEQFF
TRBV10-3	NA	CAISAGTDGELFF
TRBV10-3	NA	CAISGLLNTDTQYF
TRBV10-1	NA	CASSERTGNSPLHF
TRBV4-2	TRBD2	CASSSRRGDSYNEQFF
TRBV28	NA	CASSLGGYGYTF
TRBV6-1	TRBD1	CASRPTRDRGNEQYF
TRBV6-5	TRBD2	CASSPGGYEQYF
TRBV7-3	NA	CASSGDIAETQYF
TRBV6-1	NA	CASSEWKGLVTDTQYF
TRBV6-5	TRBD1	CASRQQGAFHNEQFF
TRBV11-3	NA	CASSLDGLSSYNEQFF
TRBV5-1	TRBD1	CASSLGVGGQGQETQYF
TRBV29-1	NA	CSASRSNTGELFF
TRBV6-1	NA	CASSLTFNYGYTF
TRBV11-2	NA	CASSRGTDTGELFF
TRBV6-5	TRBD2	CASSRATGGGQYF